The subject of this entry is one T cell receptor (beta chain). The sample originates from a study of OX40 agonist ivuxolimab in advanced cancers. The germline gives CDR1 LNHDA, CDR2 SQIVND (reference sequence). The CDR3 is 17 residues long. V was shortened by 8 bases and J by 4 bases, with 27 bases between the two germline ends. Generated by immunoSEQ multiplex PCR, the TCRdb table keeps only in-frame clones and is missing some. The table has about 95,000 clones, 75% to 90% seen once. V gene TRBV19 combines with J gene TRBJ2-7, with D possibly being TRBD2 (6 bases). The specimen was CD4+ or CD8+ T cells sorted from blood, collected in a trial of the OX40 agonist ivuxolimab. This receptor was taken from an adult with an advanced solid tumor such as melanoma, head and neck, liver or kidney cancer. CDR3 sequence: CASSAYGLGLGMYEQYF. The CDR3 DNA follows: TGTGCCAGTTCTGCTTACGGGTTGGGACTTGGCATGTACGAGCAGTACTTC.